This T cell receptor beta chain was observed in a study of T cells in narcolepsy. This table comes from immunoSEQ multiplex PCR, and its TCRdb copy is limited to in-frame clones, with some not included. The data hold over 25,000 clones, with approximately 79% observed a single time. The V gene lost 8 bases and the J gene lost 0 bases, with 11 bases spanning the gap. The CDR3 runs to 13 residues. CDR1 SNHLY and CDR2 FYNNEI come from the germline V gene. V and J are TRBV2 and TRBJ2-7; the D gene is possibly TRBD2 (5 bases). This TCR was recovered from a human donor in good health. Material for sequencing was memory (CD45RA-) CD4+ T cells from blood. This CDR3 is CASEGVGSYEQYF. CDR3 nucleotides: TGTGCCAGCGAGGGAGTTGGCTCCTACGAGCAGTACTTC.